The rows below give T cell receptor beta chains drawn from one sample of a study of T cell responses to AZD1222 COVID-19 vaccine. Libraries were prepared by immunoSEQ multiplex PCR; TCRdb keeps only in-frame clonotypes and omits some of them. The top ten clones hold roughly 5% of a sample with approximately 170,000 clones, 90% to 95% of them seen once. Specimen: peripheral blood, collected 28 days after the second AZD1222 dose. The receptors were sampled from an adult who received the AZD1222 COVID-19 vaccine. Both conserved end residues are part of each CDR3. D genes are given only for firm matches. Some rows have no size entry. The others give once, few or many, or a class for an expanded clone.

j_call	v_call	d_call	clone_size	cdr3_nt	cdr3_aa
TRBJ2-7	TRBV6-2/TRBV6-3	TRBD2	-	TGTGCCAGCAGTTACCCGGGACTAGACCACGAGCAGTACTTC	CASSYPGLDHEQYF
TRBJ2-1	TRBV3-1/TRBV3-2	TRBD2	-	TGTGCCAGCAGCCAAGCAACCCGGTGGGGGGGGAACAATGAGCAGTTCTTC	CASSQATRWGGNNEQFF
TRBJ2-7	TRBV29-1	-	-	TGCAGCGTTGGGGCCGTGGCCTACGAGCAGTACTTC	CSVGAVAYEQYF
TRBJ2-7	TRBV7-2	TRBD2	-	TGTGCCAGCAGCTTTAGCGGGAGCTACGAGCAGTACTTC	CASSFSGSYEQYF
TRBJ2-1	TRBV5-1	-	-	TGCGCCAGCAGCACTATGGGGGAGGCCCACAATGAGCAGTTCTTC	CASSTMGEAHNEQFF
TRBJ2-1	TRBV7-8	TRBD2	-	TGTGCCAGCAGCCCCGGACTAGCGGATTACAATGAGCAGTTCTTC	CASSPGLADYNEQFF
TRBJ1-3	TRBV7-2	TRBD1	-	TGTGCCAGCAGCTTAGCGGTGACAGGGAAGTCTGGAAACACCATATATTTT	CASSLAVTGKSGNTIYF
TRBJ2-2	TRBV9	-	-	TGTGCCAGCAGCGCCCGGGTCCTCGGGGAGCTGTTTTTT	CASSARVLGELFF
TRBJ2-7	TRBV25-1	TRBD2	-	TGTGCCAGCAGTGGAGCGGCGGGAGGGGTGCTCGAGCAGTACTTC	CASSGAAGGVLEQYF
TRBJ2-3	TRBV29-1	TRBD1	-	TGCAGCGTTGACACAGGGGATTCAGATACGCAGTATTTT	CSVDTGDSDTQYF
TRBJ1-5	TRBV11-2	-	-	TGTGCCAGCAGCCCCGCGGGGGCAGACAATCAGCCCCAGCATTTT	CASSPAGADNQPQHF
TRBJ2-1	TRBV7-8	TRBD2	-	TGTGCCAGCAGCCCAACTATTGGGACTAGCCGCCGCAATGAGCAGTTCTTC	CASSPTIGTSRRNEQFF
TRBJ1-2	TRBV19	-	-	TGTGCCAGTAGTGAGAACTATGGCTACACCTTC	CASSENYGYTF
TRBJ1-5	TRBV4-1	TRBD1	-	TGCGCCAGCAGCCAAGACACTTTTGACAGGGGGCGGCATCAGCCCCAGCATTTT	CASSQDTFDRGRHQPQHF
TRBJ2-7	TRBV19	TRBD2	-	TGTGCCAGTACCTCCCCCTTCGGGGCGGGAGGACGGAAAGACGAGCAGTACTTC	CASTSPFGAGGRKDEQYF
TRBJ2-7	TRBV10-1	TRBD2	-	TGCGCCACCTTGGAACCCGGGACTAGCGCGTACGAGCAGTACTTC	CATLEPGTSAYEQYF
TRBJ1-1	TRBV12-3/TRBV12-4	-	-	TGTGCCAGCAGTCGGACAGCAAACACTGAAGCTTTCTTT	CASSRTANTEAFF
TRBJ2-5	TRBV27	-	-	TGTGCCAGCAGTTTAGCCGAGTCGACGGAGACCCAGTACTTC	CASSLAESTETQYF
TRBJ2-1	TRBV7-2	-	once	TGTGCCAGCAGCTTAGGATTTCCTTGGGGTGAGCAGTTCTTC	CASSLGFPWGEQFF
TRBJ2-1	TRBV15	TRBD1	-	TGTGCCACCAGCAGGGCCGGACAGGCTGAGCAGTTCTTC	CATSRAGQAEQFF
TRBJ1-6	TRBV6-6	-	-	TGTGCCAGCAGTTACGAGGCAGCCGATCCAACCCTCCACTTT	CASSYEAADPTLHF
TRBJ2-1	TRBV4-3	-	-	TGCGCCAGCAGCCGAGACGATGAGGCGGAGGGTTACAATGAGCAGTTCTTC	CASSRDDEAEGYNEQFF
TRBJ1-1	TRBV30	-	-	TGTGCCTGGAGTGTACAGGGACCCGTGAGCACTGAAGCTTTCTTT	CAWSVQGPVSTEAFF
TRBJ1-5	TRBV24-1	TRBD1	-	TGTGCCACCAGTGACTCTACACAGGGGATTGGCAATCAGCCCCAGCATTTT	CATSDSTQGIGNQPQHF
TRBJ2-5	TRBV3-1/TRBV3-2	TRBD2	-	TGTGCCAGCAATAAGGCGGGAGGACAAGAGACCCAGTACTTC	CASNKAGGQETQYF
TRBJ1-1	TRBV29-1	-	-	TGCAGCGTTCTATCAGGGGAAGCTTTCTTT	CSVLSGEAFF